This TCR beta chain is drawn from a study of CD8+CD57+ T cells in acquired aplastic anemia. This CDR3 region has 11 residues. Trimming removed 4 bases at V and 7 bases at J, with 7 bases between. From germline, CDR1 is SGDLS and CDR2 YYNGEE. CD8+CD57+ cell expansion had been shown by flow cytometry in patients chosen for sequencing. All patients had severe acquired aplastic anemia. Receipt of therapy had not occurred in any patient by the time of blood sampling. The table lists this clonotype with a few counts. The target antigen is unknown. TCR beta VDJ and CDR3 profiling used genomic DNA as template. Using its own MiXCR run on the reads, TCRdb lists one record per CDR3 protein. Of 170,000 or so distinct CDR3 sequences detected, less than 50% appear once; the ten largest clones hold more than 30%. Notes on the study in general: The number of CD8+ CDR3 sequences shared by patients and controls was 25 to 35. Any difference that existed in CD8+ Simpson's diversity between patients and controls was not significant.

The receptor was derived from a human donor with aplastic anemia. Sequencing was performed on sorted CD4+, CD8+, or CD8+CD57+ T cells (not recorded which) from PBMCs. This chain connects TRBV9 to TRBJ2-3; D is unresolved. In nucleotides, the CDR3 is TGTGCCAGCAGCTTGGCAAATACGCAGTATTTT. Amino acid sequence: CASSLANTQYF.